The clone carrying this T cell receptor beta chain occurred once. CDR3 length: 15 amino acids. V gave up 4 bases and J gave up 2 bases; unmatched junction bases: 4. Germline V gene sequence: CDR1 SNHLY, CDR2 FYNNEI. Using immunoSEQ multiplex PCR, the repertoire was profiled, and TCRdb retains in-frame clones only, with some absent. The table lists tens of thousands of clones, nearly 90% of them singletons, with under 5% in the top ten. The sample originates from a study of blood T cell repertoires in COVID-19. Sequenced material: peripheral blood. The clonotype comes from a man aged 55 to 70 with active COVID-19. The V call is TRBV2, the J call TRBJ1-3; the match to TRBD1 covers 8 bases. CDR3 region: CASSVSRGPGNTIYF. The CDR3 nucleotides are TGTGCCAGCAGTGTGAGCAGGGGGCCTGGAAACACCATATATTTT.